This T cell receptor (beta chain) was sequenced during a study of blood T cell repertoires in COVID-19. Study at large: Specimens from acute and convalescent COVID-19 originated in the United States, Italy and Spain. The cDNA or gDNA used as material had been derived from T cells, B-cell-depleted T cells, or PBMCs.

V dropped 6 bases and J dropped 4 bases, with 13 bases sitting between them. Germline V gene sequence: CDR1 MNHNY, CDR2 SVGAGI (reference sequence). The CDR3 runs to 14 residues. Under the authors' procedure: Estimated nucleated cell counts came from reference gene primer amplification. Generated by immunoSEQ multiplex PCR, the TCRdb table keeps only in-frame clones and is missing some. V, J and clone size were drawn from that table, and D and trimming were deduced from the DNA. This table has a few hundred thousand clones, about 88% appearing once. In Seattle, patients joined the study during active infection and were tracked longitudinally.

The sequenced sample was peripheral blood. The gene calls are TRBV6-6 and TRBJ1-5; TRBD1 might be the D (5 bases). This receptor was identified in a man aged 45 to 65 with COVID-19, enrolled during active disease. Written as DNA, the CDR3 is TGTGCCAGCAGATGGACTCGGGGGAATCAGCCCCAGCATTTT. As protein: CASRWTRGNQPQHF.